A single T cell receptor (beta chain) is shown here with its context. Repertoires were generated with immunoSEQ multiplex PCR, while TCRdb's copy carries only in-frame clones and drops some. Of tens of thousands of clones detected, about four fifths appear once; the ten largest clones hold over 4%. The data derive from a study of OX40 agonist ivuxolimab in advanced cancers. Study-wide context: Cohort: more than 75% men, mean age around 55, aged roughly 23 to 90. Treatment received earlier with anti-PD-1, anti-PD-L1 or anti-CTLA-4 agents was allowed, and 40% had some.

CDR3 size: 16 residues. The germline CDR1 and CDR2 sequences are SNHLY and FYNNEI. With 4 bases clipped from V and 4 bases from J, the junction kept 9 bases outside the gene matches. This clonotype was sampled from an adult with an advanced solid tumor such as melanoma, head and neck, liver or kidney cancer. This sequence joins TRBV2 and TRBJ2-5; TRBD2 matches 10 bases. This specimen was CD4+ or CD8+ T cells sorted from blood, taken in a trial of the OX40 agonist ivuxolimab. This chain's CDR3 is CASSVQSSGGGETQYF. As DNA, the CDR3 is TGTGCCAGCAGTGTCCAATCGAGCGGGGGGGGAGAGACCCAGTACTTC. Variable domain in full (rest from reference TRBV2 and TRBJ2-5): EPEVTQTPSHQVTQMGQEVILRCVPISNHLYFYWYRQILGQKVEFLVSFYNNEISEKSEIFDDQFSVERPDGSNFTLKIRSTKLEDSAMYFCASSVQSSGGGETQYFGPGTRLLVL.